What follows describes a single T cell receptor beta chain. The antigen it recognizes is unknown. Base qualities are not at hand, and no much larger clone is one base apart. These data originate in a study of blood T cells in healthy people across ages (dated by TCRdb to about 2015). For the study in its entirety: In model experiments, template switching captured roughly one uniquely barcoded TCR beta cDNA molecule for every two T cells. Four age groups were formed from the donors: young (average about 17 years), middle-aged (just under 40), aged (62) and long-lived (82). For two donors (one aged 18 to 30 and one aged 80 or older), the study analyzed two additional independent replicas of 1 million unique cDNA reads from the same blood draw. To avoid experimental bias, donors of different ages were distributed randomly across sequencing lanes. The study measured age-related changes in TCR beta repertoire diversity using deep sequencing normalized with unique cDNA molecular identifiers.

The donors were 40 or so Caucasian individuals from Russia, aged roughly 6 to 90 years, who were systemically healthy. Ten milliliters of peripheral blood were drawn from each donor into EDTA-treated Vacutainer tubes. PBMCs were isolated by Ficoll-Paque density-gradient centrifugation, with at least 6 million obtained per sample. Total RNA, at least 6 micrograms per sample, was extracted from PBMCs with Trizol reagent. Naive CD45RAhigh/CD27high T cell percentages were measured by flow cytometry on a PBMC aliquot from every donor. The CDR3 has 18 amino acids, counting the end cysteine and phenylalanine. Kept here is only the CDR3 DNA, which spans 54 bases and is read in frame from base 1. As encoded in the germline V gene, CDR1 is LGHNA while CDR2 is YSLEER. Here V drops 0 bases and J drops 2 bases, and the junction holds 9 bases not matched to any gene. Broader findings and caveats from the paper: The long-lived group showed more naive CD4+ T cells, fewer expanded clones and increased TCR diversity than the aged group, suggesting age selection. The percentage of naive T cells measured by flow cytometry correlated strongly with observed TCR beta diversity. Estimates of total diversity from one million sequenced T cells were regarded as lower bounds and underestimates. As age increased, observed TCR beta diversity per million T cells dropped in a roughly linear way, and a significant reduction was already evident by age 40. Conclusive comparison of naive and antigen-experienced compartments was prevented by the profiling of bulk unsorted PBMCs. Because the CMV infection status of the donors was unknown, age-related changes in expanded clonotypes may potentially have been confounded.

The library was produced with 5' RACE. Sequencing was performed on an Illumina HiSeq 2500. A second PCR of 7 to 11 cycles was run with a J-beta primer mix and a sample-barcoded 5' primer. A template-switch 5' adaptor carrying 12 random nucleotides introduced a unique molecular identifier onto each TCR beta cDNA molecule. Each sample yielded at least 2.5 million CDR3-containing paired-end reads. The Mint cDNA synthesis kit, primed by a TRBC-specific oligonucleotide, was used to synthesize first-strand cDNA from all RNA. All cDNA was treated with uracil-DNA glycosylase and then went through a first 18-cycle PCR with the universal primers M1SS and BC2_uni_R. The original methods were these. Normalization of each sample was performed by random selection of 1 million high-quality reads, each carrying a distinct molecular identifier. Reads with shared molecular identifiers were discarded instead of being binned into consensus sequences. CDR3 identification, clonotype clustering and error correction used MiTCR with a Q25 quality threshold and the strictest error-elimination algorithm. A nonparametric unseen species model with Euler transformation was used to estimate lower-bound total TCR beta diversity. The public reads were quality trimmed at Q25 with fastp and then assembled into clones with MiXCR by TCRdb, keeping productive beta chains. When rows share a CDR3 protein, they turn into one entry using the most common DNA and genes. These V and J calls are TCRdb output, not the study's own analysis. The table for this sample lists 1,300,000 or so distinct CDR3 sequences; 59% of them were counted only once. The ten largest clones represent 6.5% to 8.5% of the sample.

Sequenced material: blood. The source of this sequence is a man aged 18 to 35 in good health. The receptor chain draws on TRBV4-3 and TRBJ2-2; TRBD2 fits 7 bases in the junction. The bases are TGCGCCAGCAGCCAAGATTTCCTAGCGGAAATAAACACCGGGGAGCTGTTTTTT. Its coded protein is CASSQDFLAEINTGELFF.